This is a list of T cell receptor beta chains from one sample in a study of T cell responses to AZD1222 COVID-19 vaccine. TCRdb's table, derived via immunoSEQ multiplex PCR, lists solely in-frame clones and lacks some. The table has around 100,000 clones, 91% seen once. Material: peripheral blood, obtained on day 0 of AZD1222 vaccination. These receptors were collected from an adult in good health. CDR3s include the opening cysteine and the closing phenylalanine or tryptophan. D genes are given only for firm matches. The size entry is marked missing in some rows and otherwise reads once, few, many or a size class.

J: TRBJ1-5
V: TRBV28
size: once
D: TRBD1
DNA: TGTGCCAGCAATAAAGAACAGGGGAATCAGCCCCAGCATTTT
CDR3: CASNKEQGNQPQHF

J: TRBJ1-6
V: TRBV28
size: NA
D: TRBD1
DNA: TGTGCCAGCAGCCCTGGGACAGGGGAGGGTTCACCCCTCCACTTT
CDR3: CASSPGTGEGSPLHF

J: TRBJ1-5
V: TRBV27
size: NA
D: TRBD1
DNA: TGTGCCAGCAGTCCACGGACAGGGGGGACTCAGCCCCAGCATTTT
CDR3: CASSPRTGGTQPQHF

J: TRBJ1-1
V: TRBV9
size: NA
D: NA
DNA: TGTGCCAGCGGGCGGGGGGATCGTATGAACACTGAAGCTTTCTTT
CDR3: CASGRGDRMNTEAFF

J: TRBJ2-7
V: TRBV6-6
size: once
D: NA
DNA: TGTGCCAGCAGCCGGGAGATAAGCTACGAGCAGTACTTC
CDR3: CASSREISYEQYF

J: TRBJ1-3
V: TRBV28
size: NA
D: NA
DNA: TGTGCCAGCAGAGGACCCTCTGGAAACACCATATATTTT
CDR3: CASRGPSGNTIYF

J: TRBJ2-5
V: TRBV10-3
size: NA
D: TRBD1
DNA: TGTGCCATCAGTAACTCGGGACAGGGCGGGGAGACCCAGTACTTC
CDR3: CAISNSGQGGETQYF

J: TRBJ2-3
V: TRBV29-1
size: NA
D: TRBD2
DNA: TGCAGCGTTTCGGCTAGCGGGAGCACAGATACGCAGTATTTT
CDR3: CSVSASGSTDTQYF

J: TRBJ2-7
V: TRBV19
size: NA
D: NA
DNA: TGTGCCAGTAGAGAAAGAGAGGGGACCAGCGAGCAGTACTTC
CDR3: CASREREGTSEQYF

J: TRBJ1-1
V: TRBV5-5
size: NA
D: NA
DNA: TGTGCCAGCAGCGTGAAAGTGGTAGGTGAGTTGAACACTGAAGCTTTCTTT
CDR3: CASSVKVVGELNTEAFF

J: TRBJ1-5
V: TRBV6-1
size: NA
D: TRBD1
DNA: TGTGCCAGCAGTGAGGGACAGGGGGCACATCTTAGCAATCAGCCCCAGCATTTT
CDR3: CASSEGQGAHLSNQPQHF

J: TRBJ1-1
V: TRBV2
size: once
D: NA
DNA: TGTGCCAGCAGGGGGACCCTCAACACTGAAGCTTTCTTT
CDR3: CASRGTLNTEAFF

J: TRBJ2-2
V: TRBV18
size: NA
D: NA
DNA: TGTGCCAGCTCACCCCAGCCGGGACGGGGAACACCCGGGGAGCTGTTTTTT
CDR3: CASSPQPGRGTPGELFF

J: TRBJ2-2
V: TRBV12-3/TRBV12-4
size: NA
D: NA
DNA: TGTGCCAGCGTTAGTTTGGCCGGGGAGCTGTTTTTT
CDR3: CASVSLAGELFF

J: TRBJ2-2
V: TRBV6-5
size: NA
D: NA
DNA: TGTGCCAGCAGGTCGACAGCGAACACCGGGGAGCTGTTTTTT
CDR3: CASRSTANTGELFF

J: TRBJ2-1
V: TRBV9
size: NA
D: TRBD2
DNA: TGTGCCAGCAGCTCTAGCCCGAGCGGGAGTATTGGTGAGCAGTTCTTC
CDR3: CASSSSPSGSIGEQFF

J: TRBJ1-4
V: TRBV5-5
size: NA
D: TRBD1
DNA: TGTGCCAGCAGCTCGACAGGGGGCGCGGCGGTGACTGAAAAACTGTTTTTT
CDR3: CASSSTGGAAVTEKLFF

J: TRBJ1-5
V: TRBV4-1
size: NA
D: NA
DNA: TGCGCCAGCAGCCAAGCTGGGAGGGGCAATCAGCCCCAGCATTTT
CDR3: CASSQAGRGNQPQHF

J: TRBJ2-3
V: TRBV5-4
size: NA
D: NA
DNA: TGTGCCAGCAGTCCCAACACAGATACGCAGTATTTT
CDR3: CASSPNTDTQYF

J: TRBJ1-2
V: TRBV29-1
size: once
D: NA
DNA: TGCAGCGTTGAAGCGGCGGGGGGCTACACCTTC
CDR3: CSVEAAGGYTF

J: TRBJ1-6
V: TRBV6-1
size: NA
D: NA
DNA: TGTGCCAGCAGTGAATGGGGCAGAGGTTCACCCCTCCACTTT
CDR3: CASSEWGRGSPLHF

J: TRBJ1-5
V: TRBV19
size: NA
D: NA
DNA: TGTGCCAGTAGTATGAGGGAACGTAATCAGCCCCAGCATTTT
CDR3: CASSMRERNQPQHF

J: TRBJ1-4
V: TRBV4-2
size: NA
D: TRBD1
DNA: TGTGCCAGCAGCCAGACCGGGACAGGTAATGAAAAACTGTTTTTT
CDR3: CASSQTGTGNEKLFF

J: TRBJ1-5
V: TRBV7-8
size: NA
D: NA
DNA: TGTGCCAGCAGCTTAGTCCAGGTTGGGGGGGATAGCAATCAGCCCCAGCATTTT
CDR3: CASSLVQVGGDSNQPQHF

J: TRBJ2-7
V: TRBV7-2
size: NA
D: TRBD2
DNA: TGTGCCAGCAGCTCGGGACTAGCGGGTACCGAGCAGTACTTC
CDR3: CASSSGLAGTEQYF

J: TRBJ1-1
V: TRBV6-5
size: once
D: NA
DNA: TGTGCCAGCAGTTACACTTGGACAGTAAACACTGAAGCTTTCTTT
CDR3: CASSYTWTVNTEAFF